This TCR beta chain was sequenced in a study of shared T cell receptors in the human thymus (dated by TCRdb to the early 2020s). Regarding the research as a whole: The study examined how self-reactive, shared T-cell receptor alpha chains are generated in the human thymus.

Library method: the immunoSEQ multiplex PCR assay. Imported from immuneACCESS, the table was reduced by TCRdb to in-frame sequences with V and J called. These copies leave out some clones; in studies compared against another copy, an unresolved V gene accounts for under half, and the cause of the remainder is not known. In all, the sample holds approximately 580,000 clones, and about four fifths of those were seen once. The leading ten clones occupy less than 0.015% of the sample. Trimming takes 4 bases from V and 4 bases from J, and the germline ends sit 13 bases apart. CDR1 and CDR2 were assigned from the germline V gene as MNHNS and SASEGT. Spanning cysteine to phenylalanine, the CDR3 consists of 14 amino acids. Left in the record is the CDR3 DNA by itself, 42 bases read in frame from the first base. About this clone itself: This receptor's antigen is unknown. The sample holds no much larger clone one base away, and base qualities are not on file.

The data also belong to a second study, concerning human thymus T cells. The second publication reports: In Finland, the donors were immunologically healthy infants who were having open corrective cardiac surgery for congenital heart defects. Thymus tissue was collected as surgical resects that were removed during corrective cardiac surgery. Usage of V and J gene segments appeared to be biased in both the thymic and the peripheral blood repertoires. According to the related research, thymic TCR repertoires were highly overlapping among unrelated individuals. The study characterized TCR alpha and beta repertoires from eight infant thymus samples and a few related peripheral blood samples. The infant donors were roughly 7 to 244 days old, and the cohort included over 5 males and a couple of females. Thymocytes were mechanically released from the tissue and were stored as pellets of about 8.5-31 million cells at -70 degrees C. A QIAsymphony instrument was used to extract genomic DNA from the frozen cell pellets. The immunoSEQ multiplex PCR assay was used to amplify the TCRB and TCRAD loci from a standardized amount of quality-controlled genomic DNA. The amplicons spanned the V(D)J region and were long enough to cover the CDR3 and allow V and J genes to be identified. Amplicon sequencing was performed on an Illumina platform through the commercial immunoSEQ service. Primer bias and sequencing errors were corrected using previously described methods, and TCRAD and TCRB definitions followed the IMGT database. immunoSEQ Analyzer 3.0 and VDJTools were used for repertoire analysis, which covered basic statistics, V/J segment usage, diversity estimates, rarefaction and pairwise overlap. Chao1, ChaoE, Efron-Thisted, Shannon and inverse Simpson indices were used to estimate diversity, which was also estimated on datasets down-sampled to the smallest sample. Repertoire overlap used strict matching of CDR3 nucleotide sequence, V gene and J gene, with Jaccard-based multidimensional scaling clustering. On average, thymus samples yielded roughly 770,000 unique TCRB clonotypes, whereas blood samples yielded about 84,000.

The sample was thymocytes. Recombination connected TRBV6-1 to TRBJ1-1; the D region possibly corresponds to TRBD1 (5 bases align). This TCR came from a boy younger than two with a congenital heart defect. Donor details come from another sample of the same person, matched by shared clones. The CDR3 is CASSGGGGGTEAFF. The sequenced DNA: TGTGCCAGCAGTGGGGGCGGGGGTGGCACTGAAGCTTTCTTT.